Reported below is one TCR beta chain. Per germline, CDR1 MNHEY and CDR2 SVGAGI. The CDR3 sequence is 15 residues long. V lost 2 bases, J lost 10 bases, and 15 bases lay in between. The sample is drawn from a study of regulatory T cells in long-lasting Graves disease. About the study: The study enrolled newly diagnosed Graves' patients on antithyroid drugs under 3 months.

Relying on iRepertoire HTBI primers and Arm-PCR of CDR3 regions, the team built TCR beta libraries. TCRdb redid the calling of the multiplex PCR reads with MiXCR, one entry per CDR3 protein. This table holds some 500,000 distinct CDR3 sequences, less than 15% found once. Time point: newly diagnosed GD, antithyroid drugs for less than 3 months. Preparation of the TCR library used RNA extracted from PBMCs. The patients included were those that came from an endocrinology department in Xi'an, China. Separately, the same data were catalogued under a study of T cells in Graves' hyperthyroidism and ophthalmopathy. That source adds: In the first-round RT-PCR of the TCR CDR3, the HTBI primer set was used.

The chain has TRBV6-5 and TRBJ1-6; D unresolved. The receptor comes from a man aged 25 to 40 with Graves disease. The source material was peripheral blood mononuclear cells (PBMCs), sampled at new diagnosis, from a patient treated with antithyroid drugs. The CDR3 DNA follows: TGTGCCAGCAGTTACGTAGCGGGAAGAGGGTCACCCCTCCACTTT. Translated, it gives CASSYVAGRGSPLHF.